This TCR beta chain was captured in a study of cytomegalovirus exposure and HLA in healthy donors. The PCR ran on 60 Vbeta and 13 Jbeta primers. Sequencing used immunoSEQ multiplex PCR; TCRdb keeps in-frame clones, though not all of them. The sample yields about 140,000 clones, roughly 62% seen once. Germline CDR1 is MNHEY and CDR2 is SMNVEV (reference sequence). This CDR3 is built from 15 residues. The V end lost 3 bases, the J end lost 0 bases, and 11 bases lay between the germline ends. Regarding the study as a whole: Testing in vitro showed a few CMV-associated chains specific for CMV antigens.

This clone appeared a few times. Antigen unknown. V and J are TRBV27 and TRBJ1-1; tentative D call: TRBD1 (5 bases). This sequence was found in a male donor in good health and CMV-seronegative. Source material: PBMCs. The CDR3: CASSFRGKLNTEAFF. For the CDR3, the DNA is TGTGCCAGCAGTTTTAGGGGCAAATTGAACACTGAAGCTTTCTTT.